Each of the 23 T cell receptor beta chains below was sequenced from the same sample in a study of beta chain features in type 1 diabetes. General study points: Moderately but significantly shorter TCRB CDR3s were found in Type 1 diabetes patients in all four CD4+ subsets.

The study reverse transcribed the entire isolated RNA, so it sequenced expressed TCRB transcripts. Using immunoSEQ multiplex PCR, the repertoire was profiled, and TCRdb retains in-frame clones only, with some absent. This table has some 270,000 clones, approximately 11% appearing once. Their antigens remain unidentified. Source material: naive CD4+ T cells from blood. Every receptor here comes from a man aged 25-45 years with type 1 diabetes.

V is TRBV9 and J is TRBJ1-2; TRBD1 might be the D (5 bases). Germline assignment: CDR1 SGDLS and CDR2 YYNGEE. The CDR3 consists of 13 residues. V dropped 3 bases and J dropped 7 bases, with 13 bases sitting between them. The CDR3 DNA reads as TGTGCCAGCAGCGGAGACAGTCGTGGTGGCTACACCTTC. Amino acid sequence: CASSGDSRGGYTF.

V usage is TRBV29-1 and J usage is TRBJ1-5; TRBD1 matches at 9 bases. The CDR3 sequence is 15 residues long. V lost 5 bases to trimming and J lost 7 bases; unmatched junction nucleotides: 12. Germline V gene sequence: CDR1 SQVTM, CDR2 ANQGSEA. The CDR3 DNA sequence: TGCAGCGTTTCTCTTAATACAGGGGGCGGGCAGCCCCAGCATTTT. Translation gives CSVSLNTGGGQPQHF.

CDR3 nucleotide sequence: TGTGCCAGCGGACTGGGGTCTAACTATGGCTACACCTTC. It codes for CASGLGSNYGYTF. V is TRBV2 and J is TRBJ1-2; D gene uncertain. This CDR3 has 13 residues. Trimming stripped 8 bases from V and 0 bases from J, with 10 bases between. Germline V gene sequence: CDR1 SNHLY, CDR2 FYNNEI.

The chain carries TRBV4-3 and TRBJ2-1; D might be TRBD2 (6 bases). Trimming took off 2 bases at V and 2 bases at J, with 13 bases between the two ends. This CDR3 has 16 amino acids. In germline, CDR1 is LGHNA, CDR2 YSLEER. The CDR3 nucleotides are TGCGCCAGCAGCCAAATTCGTGGGACTCCCTACAATGAGCAGTTCTTC. Amino acid sequence: CASSQIRGTPYNEQFF.

The table lists this clone with a few counts. This chain joins TRBV11-2 and TRBJ2-1; no firm D call. CDR1 SGHAT and CDR2 FQNNGV come from the germline V gene. Trimming pared 6 bases from V and 0 bases from J, leaving 6 bases between. The CDR3 has 13 residues. CDR3 sequence reads: CASSPGSYNEQFF. CDR3 in DNA: TGTGCCAGCAGTCCAGGCTCCTACAATGAGCAGTTCTTC.

This chain joins TRBV5-4 and TRBJ1-1, with D possibly TRBD1 on 6 matching bases. V shed 0 bases and J shed 1 base, with 13 bases lying between them. Germline values: CDR1 SGHNT, CDR2 YYREEE (reference sequence). CDR3 length equals 16 residues. The CDR3: CASSLGLGRGNTEAFF. The CDR3 DNA sequence: TGTGCCAGCAGCTTGGGGCTGGGCAGGGGGAACACTGAAGCTTTCTTT.

This clone was detected only a few times. CDR3 loop: CASSLDRSSYEQYF. The CDR3 nucleotides read TGCGCCAGCAGCTTGGACAGGAGCTCCTACGAGCAGTACTTC. The chain employs TRBV5-1 and TRBJ2-7, with D perhaps TRBD1 (5 bases). CDR1 and CDR2 from the germline V gene are SGHRS and YFSETQ. The CDR3 extends over 14 amino acids. Trimming left V 0 bases short and J 0 bases short, with 7 bases between. Filled out from reference TRBV5-1 and TRBJ2-7, the complete variable domain reads KAGVTQTPRYLIKTRGQQVTLSCSPISGHRSVSWYQQTPGQGLQFLFEYFSETQRNKGNFPGRFSGRQFSNSRSEMNVSTLELGDSALYLCASSLDRSSYEQYFGPGTRLTVT.

In its sample, this clone was seen a few times. The chain joins TRBV6-6 to TRBJ2-5, with a weak D call TRBD2 (6 bases). Trimming cost V 6 bases and J 5 bases, with 13 bases left between them. The V gene's germline CDR1 is MNHNY and CDR2 SVGAGI (reference sequence). There are 13 residues in the CDR3. CDR3 sequence reads: CASSLGGGETQYF. Here the CDR3 DNA reads TGTGCCAGCAGCCTCGGGGGTGGGGAGACCCAGTACTTC.

This clone has a handful of counts. The rearrangement uses TRBV2 and TRBJ1-1, with D possibly TRBD1 on 6 matching bases. This CDR3 region has 12 residues. CDR1 is SNHLY and CDR2 is FYNNEI in the germline V gene. The germline V and J ends were trimmed by 8 bases and 11 bases, with 18 bases remaining between them. The CDR3 DNA reads TGTGCCAGCGATAAGGGGGACGATCCGGCTTTCTTT. Residues: CASDKGDDPAFF.

The sample holds a few counts of this clone. V usage is TRBV29-1 and J usage is TRBJ2-5; TRBD2 aligns across 8 bases. Trimming removed 6 bases from V and 2 bases from J; junction bases left unmatched: 5. The CDR3 loop spans 13 amino acids. From germline, CDR1 is SQVTM and CDR2 ANQGSEA. This chain's CDR3 is CSVLAGLQETQYF. In DNA form, the CDR3 reads TGCAGCGTCTTAGCGGGACTACAAGAGACCCAGTACTTC.

This clone has more than one count but fewer than ten. This rearrangement joins TRBV15 to TRBJ2-3; D possibly corresponds to TRBD1 (5 bases). There are 16 residues in the CDR3. Germline CDR1 is LNHNV and CDR2 is YYDKDF (reference sequence). V gave up 1 base and J gave up 2 bases, with 13 bases separating them. The CDR3 spells CATSRANGADTDTQYF. CDR3 in DNA: TGTGCCACCAGCAGAGCCAATGGGGCCGACACAGATACGCAGTATTTT.

This clone has only a few counts. The CDR3 DNA reads TGTGCTAGTGGGTGGGACAGAGAGAGCAATCAGCCCCAGCATTTT. It translates to CASGWDRESNQPQHF. This chain links TRBV12-5 with TRBJ1-5, with 7 bases that match TRBD1. CDR3 length: 15 residues. J gave up 1 base and V 6 bases, and 6 bases lay outside the gene matches. From germline, CDR1 is LGHNT and CDR2 FRNRAP.

This clone was picked up a small number of times. This chain uses TRBV5-4 with TRBJ1-2; TRBD1 matches at 11 bases. This CDR3 is built from 15 residues. Germline CDR1 is SGHNT and CDR2 is YYREEE (reference sequence). After removal of 4 bases from V and 2 bases from J, the junction contained 4 bases not matched to a gene. CDR3 nucleotides: TGTGCCAGCAGCATCCGGGACAGGGGGAACTATGGCTACACCTTC. Amino acid sequence: CASSIRDRGNYGYTF.

This clone occurred a few times. The chain has TRBV5-4 and TRBJ1-5; TRBD1 matches 8 bases. CDR1 and CDR2 (germline): SGHNT, YYREEE (reference sequence). The junction had 4 bases not matched to a gene; V was cut back by 4 bases and J by 4 bases. CDR3 length: 14 amino acids. The CDR3 sequence: CASSPGTGNQPQHF. CDR3 sequence (DNA): TGTGCCAGCAGCCCCGGGACAGGAAATCAGCCCCAGCATTTT.

This clone was seen more than once but under ten times. The rearrangement joins TRBV18 to TRBJ2-1, with D hard to call. Looked up from germline, CDR1 is KGHSH and CDR2 is LQKENI. The CDR3 runs 13 residues. V was shortened by 6 bases and J by 2 bases, with 8 bases between the two germline ends. CDR3 nucleotides: TGTGCCAGCTCCCTCTCTACCTACAATGAGCAGTTCTTC. This sequence encodes CASSLSTYNEQFF.

The V and J genes are TRBV6-5 and TRBJ2-5, with a weak D call TRBD1 (5 bases). The CDR3 spans 12 residues. V was pared by 6 bases and J by 3 bases, with 8 bases between. CDR1 and CDR2 (germline): MNHEY, SVGAGI. This CDR3 reads CASRETEETQYF. CDR3 nucleotides: TGTGCCAGCAGGGAGACAGAAGAGACCCAGTACTTC.

The chain couples TRBV15 to TRBJ2-4; the D gene is possibly TRBD2 (6 bases). Trimming removed 0 bases at V and 6 bases at J, with 9 bases between. This CDR3 spans 14 amino acids. CDR1 LNHNV and CDR2 YYDKDF come from the germline V gene (reference sequence). The CDR3 nucleotides read TGTGCCACCAGCAGAGAGGCGGGACTAAACATTCAGTACTTC. Residues: CATSREAGLNIQYF.

This rearrangement joins TRBV7-2 to TRBJ2-7, with a possible D match to TRBD2 (6 bases). In germline, CDR1 is SGHTA, CDR2 FQGNSA. V was pared by 5 bases and J by 2 bases, with 16 bases between. The CDR3 has 15 amino acids. CDR3 sequence (DNA): TGTGCCAGCAGCCTACCCTGGGGGGTGACCTACGAGCAGTACTTC. As protein: CASSLPWGVTYEQYF.

This clone was found a few times. The chain couples TRBV4-2 to TRBJ1-1; TRBD1 matches at 7 bases. CDR3 length: 15 residues. Trimming cost V 0 bases and J 8 bases; bases outside gene matches: 9. Germline V gene lookup returns CDR1 LGHNA and CDR2 YNFKEQ. The CDR3 sequence is CASSQDPLDREEAFF. The CDR3 DNA is TGTGCCAGCAGCCAAGACCCGCTCGACAGGGAAGAAGCTTTCTTT.

This sequence joins TRBV13 and TRBJ2-2, with TRBD1 identical over 9 bases. V shed 5 bases, J shed 5 bases, and the junction held 15 bases outside the gene matches. Germline V gene lookup returns CDR1 PRHDT and CDR2 FYEKMQ (reference sequence). The CDR3 spans 18 residues. The CDR3 protein is CASSVTGQGRGWTGELFF. The CDR3 bases are TGTGCCAGCAGCGTGACGGGACAGGGTAGGGGCTGGACCGGGGAGCTGTTTTTT.

This clone was seen more than once but under ten times. The chain couples TRBV9 to TRBJ2-3; 8 nucleotides match TRBD1. Germline V CDR1 and CDR2: SGDLS, YYNGEE. The CDR3 has 15 residues. V shed 3 bases and J 5 bases; nucleotides not matched to a gene: 8. CDR3 DNA sequence: TGTGCCAGCAGCGGGACAGGGTTAGCACGAGATACGCAGTATTTT. Protein: CASSGTGLARDTQYF.

This chain joins TRBV7-2 and TRBJ2-1; possible D gene TRBD2, 5 bases. The CDR3 is 16 amino acids. Germline V gives CDR1 SGHTA, CDR2 FQGNSA. V lost 5 bases and J 0 bases, leaving 14 bases between the germline ends. The CDR3 is CASSLSSGSSYNEQFF. The CDR3 DNA reads TGTGCCAGCAGCCTCAGCTCGGGGAGCTCCTACAATGAGCAGTTCTTC.

This clone came up a few times. This rearrangement joins TRBV11-1 to TRBJ1-1, with D maybe TRBD1 (6 bases). Germline V gives CDR1 SGHAT, CDR2 FQDESV (reference sequence). V was trimmed by 7 bases and J by 12 bases, leaving 18 bases between them. This CDR3 spans 12 amino acids. The CDR3 coding sequence is TGTGCCAGCAACCTCCGTGGACAGCGTCCTTTCTTT. Protein sequence: CASNLRGQRPFF. Together with reference TRBV11-1 and TRBJ1-1, the CDR3 gives the full variable domain: EAEVAQSPRYKITEKSQAVAFWCDPISGHATLYWYRQILGQGPELLVQFQDESVVDDSQLPKDRFSAERLKGVDSTLKIQPAELGDSAMYLCASNLRGQRPFFGQGTRLTVV.